Each of the 5 T cell receptor beta chains below was sequenced from the same sample in a study of T cell responses to AZD1222 COVID-19 vaccine. The table came from immunoSEQ multiplex PCR; TCRdb's copy has only in-frame clones and leaves some out. The sample holds just under 80,000 clones, roughly 90% seen once. Sequencing was performed on peripheral blood, taken 28 days after the second AZD1222 dose. The receptors derive from an adult who received the AZD1222 COVID-19 vaccine.

V and J are TRBV13 and TRBJ1-1; 8 bases match TRBD1. The CDR3 is 17 amino acids. J lost 2 bases, V lost 5 bases, and 13 bases had no gene match. Germline assignment: CDR1 PRHDT and CDR2 FYEKMQ (reference sequence). CDR3 amino acids: CASSTLDRARSNTEAFF. The CDR3 coding sequence is TGTGCCAGCAGCACCCTGGACAGGGCGAGAAGTAACACTGAAGCTTTCTTT.

This clone was detected only once. The chain combines TRBV10-3 with TRBJ1-4; D uncertain. This CDR3 is built from 13 residues. In germline, CDR1 is ENHRY, CDR2 SYGVKD. Trimming pared 11 bases from V and 3 bases from J, leaving 13 bases between. The CDR3 sequence: CAVKADPNEKLFF. Written as DNA, the CDR3 is TGTGCCGTAAAGGCTGACCCTAATGAAAAACTGTTTTTT.

The gene calls are TRBV18 and TRBJ2-7; 9 positions agree with TRBD1. The CDR3 consists of 17 residues. Germline V gene sequence: CDR1 KGHSH, CDR2 LQKENI. V trimming: 5 bases; J trimming: 5 bases; junction bases outside the gene matches: 16. The CDR3 here is CASSLLTGGPSYHEQYF. The CDR3 DNA follows: TGTGCCAGCTCATTATTAACAGGGGGCCCCTCTTATCACGAGCAGTACTTC.

This clone was seen just once. The CDR3 region has the DNA TGCAGCGTTGAGGGGGTTTCGGGTGTTGTCACCTACAATGAGCAGTTCTTC. It yields the protein CSVEGVSGVVTYNEQFF. The V and J genes are TRBV29-1 and TRBJ2-1; D might be TRBD1 or TRBD2, each matching 5 bases. This CDR3 spans 17 amino acids. V dropped 3 bases and J dropped 2 bases, with 20 bases sitting between them. Germline CDR1 SQVTM, CDR2 ANQGSEA.

Concerning this clone: Other DNA sequences in this specimen translate into the identical CDR3. The gene calls are TRBV19 and TRBJ1-5; maybe TRBD1 (6 bases). V was cut by 0 bases and J by 7 bases, with 13 bases left in between. CDR1 is LNHDA, CDR2 SQIVND, per germline (reference sequence). The CDR3 totals 15 residues. CDR3 sequence: CASSIDRGSSQPQHF. The CDR3 DNA is TGTGCCAGTAGTATAGACAGGGGATCGTCCCAGCCCCAGCATTTT.